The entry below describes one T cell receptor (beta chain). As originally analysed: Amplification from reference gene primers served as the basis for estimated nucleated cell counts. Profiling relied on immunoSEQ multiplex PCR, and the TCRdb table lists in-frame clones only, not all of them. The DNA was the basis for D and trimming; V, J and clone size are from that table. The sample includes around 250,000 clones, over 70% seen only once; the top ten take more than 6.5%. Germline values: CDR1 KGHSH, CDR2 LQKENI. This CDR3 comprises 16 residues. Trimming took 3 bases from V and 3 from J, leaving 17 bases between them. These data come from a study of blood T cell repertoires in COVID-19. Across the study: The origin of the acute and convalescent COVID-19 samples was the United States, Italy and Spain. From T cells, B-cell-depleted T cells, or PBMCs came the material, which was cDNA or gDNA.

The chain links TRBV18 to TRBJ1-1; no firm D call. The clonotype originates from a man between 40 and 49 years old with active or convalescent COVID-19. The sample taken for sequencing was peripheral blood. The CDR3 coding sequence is TGTGCCAGCTCACCCAAATCTCGGAGCCTCTACACTGAAGCTTTCTTT. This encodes CASSPKSRSLYTEAFF.